The 2 T cell receptor beta chains below were found in one sample sequenced in a study of T-cell reconstitution after alpha-beta-depleted transplantation in children. The TCRbeta library incorporated unique molecular identifiers. TCRdb called the PCR reads again in MiXCR, with one record for every CDR3 protein. The table lists 350,000 to 500,000 distinct CDR3 sequences, over 40% of them singletons, with approximately 30% in the top ten. Sequenced here: PBMCs, sampled before TCRalphabeta/CD19-depleted stem cell transplant. The receptors shown here come from a girl aged 2-10 years with aplastic anemia, due to receive a stem cell transplant.

This clonotype was recorded many times. V is TRBV20-1 and J is TRBJ2-3; D uncertain. The CDR3 consists of 12 residues. Trimming cost V 1 base and J 6 bases, with 8 bases left between them. Germline V gene lookup returns CDR1 DFQATT and CDR2 SNEGSKA (reference sequence). This CDR3 is CSARASLDTQYF. CDR3 coding DNA: TGCAGTGCTAGAGCGTCCCTGGATACGCAGTATTTT.

This chain uses TRBV7-2 with TRBJ2-5; 8 bases align to TRBD2. There are 15 residues in the CDR3. Germline values: CDR1 SGHTA, CDR2 FQGNSA. J lost 2 bases, V lost 6 bases, and 8 bases had no gene match. The CDR3 loop is CASRPTSGAQETQYF. The CDR3, as DNA: TGTGCCAGCAGGCCTACTAGCGGTGCACAAGAGACCCAGTACTTC.